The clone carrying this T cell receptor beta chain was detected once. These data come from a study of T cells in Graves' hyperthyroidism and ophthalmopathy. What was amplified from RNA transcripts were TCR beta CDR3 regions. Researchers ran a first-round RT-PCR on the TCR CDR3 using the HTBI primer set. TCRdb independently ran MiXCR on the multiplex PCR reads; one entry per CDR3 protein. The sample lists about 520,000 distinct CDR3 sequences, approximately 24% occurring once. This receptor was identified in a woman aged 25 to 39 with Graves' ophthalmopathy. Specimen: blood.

The CDR3 DNA sequence: TGTGCCAGCAGCTTCACAGGGATGGGAGCTTTCTTT. The encoded protein is CASSFTGMGAFF. The chain combines TRBV7-8 with TRBJ1-1, with TRBD1 as a possible D gene (6 bases). This CDR3 region has 12 residues. Trimming removed 3 bases from V and 10 bases from J, with 12 bases in between. Germline V gene sequence: CDR1 SGHVS, CDR2 FQNEAQ.